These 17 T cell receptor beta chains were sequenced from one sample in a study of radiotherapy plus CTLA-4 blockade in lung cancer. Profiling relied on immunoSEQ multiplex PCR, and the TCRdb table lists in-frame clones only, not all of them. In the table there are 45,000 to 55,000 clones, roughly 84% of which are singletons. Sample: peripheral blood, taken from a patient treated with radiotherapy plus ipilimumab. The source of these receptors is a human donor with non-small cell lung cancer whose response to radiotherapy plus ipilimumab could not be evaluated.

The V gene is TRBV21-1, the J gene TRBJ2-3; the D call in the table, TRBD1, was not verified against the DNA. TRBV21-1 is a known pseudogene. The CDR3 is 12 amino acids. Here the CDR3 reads CASSKEGDTQYF. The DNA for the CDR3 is TGTGCCAGCAGCAAAGAGGGGGATACGCAGTATTTT.

The CDR3 nucleotides are TGCGCCAGCAGCCAAGATGTCGTGTCCGAGCAGTACTTC. Protein sequence: CASSQDVVSEQYF. The chain is built from TRBV4-1 and TRBJ2-7; D is unresolved. V was pared by 0 bases and J by 6 bases, with 9 bases between. The CDR3 is 13 residues long. Germline CDR1 reads MGHRA; CDR2 reads YSYEKL.

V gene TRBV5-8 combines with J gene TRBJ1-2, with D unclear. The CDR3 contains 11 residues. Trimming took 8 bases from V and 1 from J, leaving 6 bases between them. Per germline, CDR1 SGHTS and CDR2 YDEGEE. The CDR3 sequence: CASTFNYGYTF. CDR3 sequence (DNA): TGTGCCAGTACATTTAACTATGGCTACACCTTC. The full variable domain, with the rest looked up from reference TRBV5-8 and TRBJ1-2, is EAGVTQSPTHLIKTRGQQATLRCSPISGHTSVYWYQQALGLGLQFLLWYDEGEERNRGNFPPRFSGRQFPNYSSELNVNALELEDSALYLCASTFNYGYTFGSGTRLTVV.

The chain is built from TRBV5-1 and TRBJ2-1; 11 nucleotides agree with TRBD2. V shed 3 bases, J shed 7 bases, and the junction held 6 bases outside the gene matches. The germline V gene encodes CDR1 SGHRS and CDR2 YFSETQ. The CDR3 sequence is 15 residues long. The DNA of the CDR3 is TGCGCCAGCAGCTATCTAGCGGGGGGAGGTAATGAGCAGTTCTTC. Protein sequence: CASSYLAGGGNEQFF.

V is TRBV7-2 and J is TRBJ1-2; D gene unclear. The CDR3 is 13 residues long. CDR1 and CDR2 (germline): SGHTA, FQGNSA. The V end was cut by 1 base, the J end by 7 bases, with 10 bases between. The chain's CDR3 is CASSLEYLSGYTF. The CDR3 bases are TGTGCCAGCAGCTTAGAGTACTTAAGTGGCTACACCTTC.

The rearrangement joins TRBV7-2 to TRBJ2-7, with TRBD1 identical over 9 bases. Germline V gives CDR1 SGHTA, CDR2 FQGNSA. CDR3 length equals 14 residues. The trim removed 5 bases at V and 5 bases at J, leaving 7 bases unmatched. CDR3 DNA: TGTGCCAGCAGCCCCGGGACAGGGCGCCACGAGCAGTACTTC. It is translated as CASSPGTGRHEQYF.

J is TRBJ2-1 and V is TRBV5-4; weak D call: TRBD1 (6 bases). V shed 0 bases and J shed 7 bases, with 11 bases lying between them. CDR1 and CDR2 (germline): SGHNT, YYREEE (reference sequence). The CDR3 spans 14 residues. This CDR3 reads CASSLGGGANEQFF. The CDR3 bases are TGTGCCAGCAGCTTGGGAGGGGGAGCAAATGAGCAGTTCTTC.

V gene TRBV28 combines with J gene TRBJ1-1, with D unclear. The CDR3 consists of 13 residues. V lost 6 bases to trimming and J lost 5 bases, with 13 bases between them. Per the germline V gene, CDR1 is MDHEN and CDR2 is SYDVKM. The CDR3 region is CASRLQEITEAFF. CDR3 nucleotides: TGTGCCAGCAGGCTCCAAGAGATTACTGAAGCTTTCTTT.

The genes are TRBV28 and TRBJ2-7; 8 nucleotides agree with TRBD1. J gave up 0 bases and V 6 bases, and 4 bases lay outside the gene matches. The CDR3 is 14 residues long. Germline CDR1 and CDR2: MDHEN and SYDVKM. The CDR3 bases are TGTGCCAGCAGAGGGACAGGCGTCTCCTACGAGCAGTACTTC. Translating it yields CASRGTGVSYEQYF.

CDR3 amino acids: CASSPWTSHETQYF. CDR3 in DNA: TGTGCCAGCAGCCCCTGGACTTCCCATGAGACCCAGTACTTC. This sequence joins TRBV7-2 and TRBJ2-5, with TRBD2 as a possible D gene (5 bases). CDR3 length: 14 residues. V was trimmed by 5 bases and J by 5 bases, leaving 15 bases between them. Germline-derived CDR1 and CDR2 are SGHTA and FQGNSA. The entire variable domain, with the rest obtained from reference TRBV7-2 and TRBJ2-5, is as follows: GAGVSQSPSNKVTEKGKDVELRCDPISGHTALYWYRQSLGQGLEFLIYFQGNSAPDKSGLPSDRFSAERTGGSVSTLTIQRTQQEDSAVYLCASSPWTSHETQYFGPGTRLLVL.

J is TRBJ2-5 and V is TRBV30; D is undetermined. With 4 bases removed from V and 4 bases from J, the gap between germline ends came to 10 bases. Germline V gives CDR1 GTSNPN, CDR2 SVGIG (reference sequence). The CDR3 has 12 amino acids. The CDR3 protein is CAWNEDGETQYF. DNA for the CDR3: TGTGCCTGGAATGAGGATGGAGAGACCCAGTACTTC.

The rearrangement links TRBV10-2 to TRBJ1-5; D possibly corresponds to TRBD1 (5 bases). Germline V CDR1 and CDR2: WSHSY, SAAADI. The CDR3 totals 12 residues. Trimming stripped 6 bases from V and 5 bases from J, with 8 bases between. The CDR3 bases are TGCGCCAGCAGGCAGGGTTATCAGCCCCAGCATTTT. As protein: CASRQGYQPQHF.

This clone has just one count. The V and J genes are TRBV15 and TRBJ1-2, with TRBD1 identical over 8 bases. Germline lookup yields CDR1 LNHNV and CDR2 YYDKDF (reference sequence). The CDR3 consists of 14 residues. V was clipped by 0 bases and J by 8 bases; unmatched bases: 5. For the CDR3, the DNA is TGTGCCACCAGCAGAGATCAGGGGGCTAAAGGCTACACCTTC. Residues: CATSRDQGAKGYTF.

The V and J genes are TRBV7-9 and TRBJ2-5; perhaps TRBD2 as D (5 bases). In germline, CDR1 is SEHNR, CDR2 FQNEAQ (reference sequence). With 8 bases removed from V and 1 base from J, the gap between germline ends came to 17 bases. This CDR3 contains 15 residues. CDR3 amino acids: CASAAAGGSQETQYF. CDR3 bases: TGTGCCAGCGCAGCGGCCGGTGGGAGCCAAGAGACCCAGTACTTC. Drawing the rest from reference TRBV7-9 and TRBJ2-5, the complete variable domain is DTGVSQNPRHKITKRGQNVTFRCDPISEHNRLYWYRQTLGQGPEFLTYFQNEAQLEKSRLLSDRFSAERPKGSFSTLEIQRTEQGDSAMYLCASAAAGGSQETQYFGPGTRLLVL.

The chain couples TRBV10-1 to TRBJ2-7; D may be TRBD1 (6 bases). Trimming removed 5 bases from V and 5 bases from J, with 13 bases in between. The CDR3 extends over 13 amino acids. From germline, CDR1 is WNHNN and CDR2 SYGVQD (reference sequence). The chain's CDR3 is CASSTGQFDEQYF. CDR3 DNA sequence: TGCGCCAGCAGTACCGGACAGTTCGACGAGCAGTACTTC.

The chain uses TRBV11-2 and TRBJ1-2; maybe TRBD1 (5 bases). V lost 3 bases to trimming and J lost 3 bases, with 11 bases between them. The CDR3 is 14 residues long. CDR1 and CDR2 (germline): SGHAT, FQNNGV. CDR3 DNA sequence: TGTGCCAGCAGCTTGGAGACAGCGTACTATGGCTACACCTTC. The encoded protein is CASSLETAYYGYTF.

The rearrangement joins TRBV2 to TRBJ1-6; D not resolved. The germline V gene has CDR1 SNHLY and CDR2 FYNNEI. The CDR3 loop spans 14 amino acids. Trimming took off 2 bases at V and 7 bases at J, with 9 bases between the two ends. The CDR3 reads CASSESVINSPLHF. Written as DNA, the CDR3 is TGTGCCAGCAGTGAAAGCGTCATAAATTCACCCCTCCACTTT.